The clone carrying this TCR beta chain occurred a few times. Its antigen is undetermined. Researchers amplified the TCR beta CDR3 regions from RNA transcripts. With the HTBI primer set, the TCR CDR3 went through a first round of RT-PCR. From the multiplex PCR reads, TCRdb called clonotypes with MiXCR, one entry per CDR3 protein. The sample includes about 570,000 distinct CDR3 sequences, less than 15% of them seen just once. The sample originates from a study of T cells in Graves' hyperthyroidism and ophthalmopathy. Study background: At initial diagnosis, before any treatment had begun, peripheral blood was obtained.

Study-wide findings and caveats: Ophthalmopathy cases were set apart from stable hyperthyroidism by a 13 V-J model. Blood samples included most of the expanded thyroid clonotypes exceeding 0.001. Median prediction lead before ophthalmopathy onset was six to eight months with the model.

This CDR3 is built from 16 residues. In germline, CDR1 is LNHNV, CDR2 YYDKDF (reference sequence). The ends were cut back, 1 base at V and 1 base at J, with 13 bases in the middle. The sequence was collected from a woman between 40 and 55 years old with Graves' hyperthyroidism. Sequencing was carried out using blood. This chain links TRBV15 with TRBJ1-1; D perhaps matches TRBD1 (6 bases). For the CDR3, the DNA is TGTGCCACCAGCAGAGTAGGGGGGCGGGGGAACACTGAAGCTTTCTTT. Its translation: CATSRVGGRGNTEAFF.